This T cell receptor (beta chain) was recorded in a study of CD8 T cells in Susac syndrome (dated by TCRdb to the late 2010s). Regarding the research as a whole: Among the Susac syndrome patients who were sequenced, clinically active disease was present in 5 or 6 and clinical remission was observed in 8 or 9. Susac syndrome patients were therapy-naive, on corticosteroids (some also receiving IVIg), or on IVIg alone at blood withdrawal. Whether CD8+ T cell activation and differentiation in Susac syndrome was antigen driven was tested using repertoire sequencing.

A distance of 16 bases separates the germline ends of V and J, which lose 10 bases and 4 bases respectively. In the germline V gene (reference sequence), CDR1 corresponds to LNHDA and CDR2 to SQIVND. The CDR3 runs 13 amino acids, cysteine and phenylalanine included. The only DNA kept is the CDR3, 39 bases in frame from the first base. Peripheral blood CD8+ and CD4+ T cells from healthy donors, Susac syndrome patients and multiple sclerosis patients were profiled by high-throughput TCR beta sequencing. Susac syndrome patients met recently defined diagnostic criteria for definite or probable disease. Bulk CD8+ and CD4+ T cells were purified magnetically by negative isolation, whereas CD8+ TEMRA cells were enriched by FACS. Blood was collected in EDTA tubes and processed within 24 hours, with PBMCs isolated through density gradient centrifugation. PBMCs destined for TCR sequencing were cryopreserved in liquid nitrogen and later thawed in a 37 °C water bath. The sorted or isolated CD4+, CD8+ and CD8+ TEMRA cells had a purity of 90% or higher.

Details on this clonotype: Its antigen has not been determined. Within one base of it there is no much larger clone, and no base qualities were kept.

RNA was extracted using the RNeasy kit, and roughly 0.5 to 1 ug of the RNA was reverse transcribed with random hexamers. The immunoSEQ multiplex PCR assay, which covers 54 Vbeta and 13 Jbeta segments, was used to amplify TCR beta CDR3 regions. PCR amplification bias was corrected using a synthetic template baseline for primer optimization and computational correction. The authors' pipeline ran thus. Reads were annotated to V, D and J genes per IMGT and analyzed with immunoSEQ Analyzer, keeping only productive sequences. To calculate clonality, Shannon entropy was normalized by log2 of the number of productive unique sequences and then subtracted from one. For each patient and control, public and private clones were evaluated within the 100 most prevalent clones. Clones were defined as Susac-specific when absent from the healthy and MS cohorts, from approximately 970 published viral clones and from other ImmuneACCESS disease sequences. TCRdb reanalyzed the raw reads on its own, using fastp at Q25 for trimming and MiXCR for clone calling, and kept in-frame beta chains. CDR3 protein duplicates are merged, each entry listing the most common genes and DNA. TCRdb's processing, not the authors', yielded these V and J calls. The sample yields 100,000 to 150,000 distinct CDR3 sequences; over 95% were counted once. About 0.13% of the sample rests with the top ten.

The full study reports these points: The number of individuals in the TCR sequencing and HLA analysis was acknowledged as relatively small. No clonal expansion was detected in the CD4+ T cell repertoire of Susac syndrome patients.

Sequencing used CD4+ T cells from PBMCs. The source of this sequence is a human donor with Susac syndrome. The chain employs TRBV19 and TRBJ1-2; no D gene is confidently identified. The nucleotide sequence is TGTGCCACCAAGGAGGAGGGCTCCTATGGCTACACCTTC. This yields the protein CATKEEGSYGYTF.